The clone carrying this TCR beta chain came up once. This specimen comes from a study of brain metastases from non-small cell lung cancer. Trimming stripped 3 bases from V and 4 bases from J, with 16 bases between. The germline CDR1 and CDR2 sequences are SGHDT and YYEEEE. This CDR3 is 16 amino acids long. The protocol was immunoSEQ multiplex PCR, while the TCRdb copy is restricted to in-frame clones and leaves out a portion. The data hold more than 1,200 clones, with 75% to 85% observed a single time. The rearrangement links TRBV5-6 to TRBJ2-2; possibly TRBD1 for D (6 bases). This receptor was obtained from a donor aged 40 or over with non-small cell lung cancer. The sequencing sample was made of tumor-adjacent normal tissue. The CDR3 nucleotides read TGTGCCAGCAGCTCACCCCGGGACAAGCTCACCGGGGAGCTGTTTTTT. This translates into CASSSPRDKLTGELFF.